This T cell receptor (beta chain) was retrieved from a study of cytomegalovirus exposure and HLA in healthy donors. The PCR contained 60 Vbeta and 13 Jbeta primers. Under the authors' procedure: In a later analysis, some 80 million unique TCR beta chains included roughly 11 million shared by two or more donors. Libraries were prepared by immunoSEQ multiplex PCR; TCRdb keeps only in-frame clonotypes and omits some of them. The V and J calls and clone size were taken over from that table, and D and trimming were inferred from the DNA. Counted here are around 120,000 clones, about 83% occurring once; the ten biggest clones make up 2.7%. This clone has only one observation. No antigen is known for it. Whole-study results and caveats: There was a cluster of highly shared sequence variants that was likely a sequencing artifact. Testing in vitro showed a few CMV-associated chains specific for CMV antigens. For TCR beta chains, V- and J-gene trimming was later linked to a missense DCLRE1C variant.

The receptor was isolated from a woman aged 35 to 49 in good health and CMV-seropositive. Sample: PBMCs.

CDR3 in amino acids: CASSSTSSFSYEQYF. The CDR3 region has the DNA TGTGCCAGCAGCTCGACTAGCTCTTTCTCCTACGAGCAGTACTTC. The chain carries TRBV11-2 and TRBJ2-7; TRBD2 matches 7 bases. CDR3 length: 15 residues. J lost 0 bases, V lost 4 bases, and 6 bases had no gene match. The V gene's germline CDR1 is SGHAT and CDR2 FQNNGV.